The subject of this entry is one T cell receptor beta chain. Its binding antigen is unknown. One base away there is no much larger clone; base qualities are not given. Inclusive of the bounding cysteine and phenylalanine, the CDR3 is 14 residues long. Of the read, only the CDR3 DNA is kept; its 42 bases are in frame from base 1. Trimmed from V: 0 bases; trimmed from J: 4 bases; junction bases lacking a gene match: 3. CDR1 is given as SGDLS and CDR2 as YYNGEE, both from the germline V gene. The sample originates from a study of blood T cell repertoires in COVID-19 (TCRdb year 2020). The study in broad terms: Collaborator samples came from the United States, Italy and Spain and covered acute and convalescent phases of COVID-19. The material from the prospective study consisted of cDNA or gDNA derived from T cells, B-cell-depleted T cells, or PBMCs. Deeply sampled blood TCRbeta repertoires from subjects exposed to, actively infected with, or recovered from COVID-19 were included in the dataset. The repertoires were made available in a free public database intended to serve as a resource for research on the immune response to SARS-CoV-2. Samples came from the ongoing ImmuneRACE study (first 160 participants) plus 1,254 subjects from 6 global collaborators. Sample metadata almost always included a de-identified subject ID, COVID-19 status, age in years and sex. Where available, HLA class I and class II types were taken from metadata supplied by the sample provider and were not determined by assay-based typing.

TCRbeta CDR3 regions were amplified from genomic DNA using the immunoSEQ Assay, a bias-controlled multiplex PCR. In the source study's methods: Nucleated cell counts per sample were estimated from amplification of reference gene primers within the assay. To quantify the absolute abundance of each unique TCRbeta CDR3 rearrangement, sequence reads were collapsed and filtered. For each sample, productive Simpson clonality was calculated as the square root of Simpson's diversity index over productive rearrangements. The table was pulled from immuneACCESS by TCRdb, which kept in-frame rearrangements only. Such tables lose some clones; where checked, under half of the loss comes from unresolved V genes, and the rest has no known cause. Clone size and the V and J calls come from that table; the DNA yielded D and trimming. The sample table records 150,000 to 200,000 clones; about 89% of these occur just once. Around 8% of the sample belongs to the ten largest clones.

Participants in the prospective study were aged roughly 18 to 95 years, lived in about two dozen United States geographic areas, and enrolled through a virtual design. To assign participants to cohorts, the prospective study relied on clinical history that participants themselves reported in a screening survey and a study questionnaire. Recovered participants in ImmuneRACE Cohort 3 were defined by two consecutive negative NP/OP PCR tests, clearance by a healthcare professional, or resolution of symptoms. In the prospective study, mobile phlebotomists collected whole blood, serum and a nasopharyngeal or oropharyngeal swab from each participant. Prospective study participants could optionally give additional blood draws and questionnaires over an approximately 2-month period. Prospective study blood samples were shipped either frozen or at room temperature before DNA extraction. What the work shows at the level of the full study, not this receptor alone: The quantity of clinical and demographic metadata differed by source and by participant and was supplied without curation.

The sequence came from a woman between 18 and 29 years old who had recovered from COVID-19. Sequencing was carried out using PBMCs or T cells enriched from blood (not recorded which). The chain couples TRBV9 to TRBJ1-2; TRBD1 agrees with 7 junctional bases. CDR3 protein: CASSVGDRTYGYTF. The nucleotides are TGTGCCAGCAGCGTAGGGGACAGAACCTATGGCTACACCTTC.